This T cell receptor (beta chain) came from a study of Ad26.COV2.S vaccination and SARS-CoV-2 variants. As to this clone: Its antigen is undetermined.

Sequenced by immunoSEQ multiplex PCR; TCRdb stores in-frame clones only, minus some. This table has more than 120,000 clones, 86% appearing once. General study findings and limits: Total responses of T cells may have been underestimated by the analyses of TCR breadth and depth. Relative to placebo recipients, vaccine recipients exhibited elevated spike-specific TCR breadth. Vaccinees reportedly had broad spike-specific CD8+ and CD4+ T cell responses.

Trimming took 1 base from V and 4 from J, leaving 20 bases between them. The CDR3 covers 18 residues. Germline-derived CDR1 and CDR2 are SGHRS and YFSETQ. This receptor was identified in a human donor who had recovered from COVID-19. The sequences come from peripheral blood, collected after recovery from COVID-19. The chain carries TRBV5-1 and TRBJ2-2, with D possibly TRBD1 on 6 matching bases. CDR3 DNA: TGCGCCAGCAGCTTGACTCCGGACAGAGGAGATTTCACCGGGGAGCTGTTTTTT. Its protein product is CASSLTPDRGDFTGELFF.